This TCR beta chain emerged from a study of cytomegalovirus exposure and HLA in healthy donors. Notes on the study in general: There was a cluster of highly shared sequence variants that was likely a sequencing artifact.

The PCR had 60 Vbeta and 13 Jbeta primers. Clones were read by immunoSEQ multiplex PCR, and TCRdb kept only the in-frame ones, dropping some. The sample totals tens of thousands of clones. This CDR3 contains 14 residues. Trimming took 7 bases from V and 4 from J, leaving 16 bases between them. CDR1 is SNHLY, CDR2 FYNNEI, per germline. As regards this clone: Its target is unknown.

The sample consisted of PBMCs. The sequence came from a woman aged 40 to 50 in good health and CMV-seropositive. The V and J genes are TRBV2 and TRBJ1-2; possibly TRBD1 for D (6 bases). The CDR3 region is CASTPDSRGYGYTF. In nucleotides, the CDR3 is TGTGCCAGCACTCCGGACAGCAGGGGCTATGGCTACACCTTC.